A selection of T cell receptor beta chains follows, all from one sample in a study of cytomegalovirus exposure and HLA in healthy donors. The protocol was immunoSEQ multiplex PCR, while the TCRdb copy is restricted to in-frame clones and leaves out a portion. The sample holds under 150,000 clones, around 72% seen once. Sequencing was carried out using PBMCs. These receptors were obtained from a human donor in good health. Each CDR3 is given with its conserved first and last residue. A D gene is named only where the DNA matches it firmly. A row's size may be missing; if present it is once, few, many or a size class.

j_call v_call clone_size d_call cdr3_nt cdr3_aa
TRBJ1-1 TRBV7-6 . TRBD1 TGTGCCAGCAGCTTAAGTGGGGACAGGAACACTGAAGCTTTCTTT CASSLSGDRNTEAFF
TRBJ2-1 TRBV5-4 . . TGTGCCAGCAGCTTTGAGGGGGGGGATGAGCAGTTCTTC CASSFEGGDEQFF
TRBJ2-1 TRBV29-1 few . TGCAGCGCTCAGACAGTGAGCTCCTACAATGAGCAGTTCTTC CSAQTVSSYNEQFF
TRBJ2-7 TRBV13 few TRBD1 TGTGCCAGCAGCCCGAAAGGACAGGGGTCACAAGAGCAGTACTTC CASSPKGQGSQEQYF
TRBJ2-1 TRBV19 . . TGTGCCAGTAGTAACCGGGACACTTGGGGCAATGAGCAGTTCTTC CASSNRDTWGNEQFF
TRBJ2-4 TRBV28 . . TGTGCCAGCAGTTTATCCCAACTAGCCAAAAACATTCAGTACTTC CASSLSQLAKNIQYF
TRBJ1-2 TRBV5-1 . TRBD1 TGCGCCAGCAGCACGACAGGGGGCTATGGCTACACCTTC CASSTTGGYGYTF
TRBJ1-2 TRBV7-9 . TRBD1 TGTGCCAGCTCGGGGTACAGGGGGCAAAACTATGGCTACACCTTC CASSGYRGQNYGYTF
TRBJ2-7 TRBV15 . . TGTGCCACCAGCAGAGAATATGGCGGCTACGAGCAGTACTTC CATSREYGGYEQYF
TRBJ1-5 TRBV28 . . TGTGCCAGCAGTTTAGTCGGCAGGGGAAATCAGCCCCAGCATTTT CASSLVGRGNQPQHF
TRBJ2-3 TRBV27 few . TGTGCCAGCAGTCACTTTCCAGATACGCAGTATTTT CASSHFPDTQYF
TRBJ2-6 TRBV2 . TRBD1 TGTGCCAGCAAAGACAGGGCTTTTGCCCCTTCTGGGGCCAACGTCCTGACTTTC CASKDRAFAPSGANVLTF
TRBJ2-5 TRBV30 . . TGTGCCTGGAGTGGGAGAGAGACCCAGTACTTC CAWSGRETQYF
TRBJ1-1 TRBV10-2 . TRBD1 TGCGCCAGCAGAGGGACAGGGAACACTGAAGCTTTCTTT CASRGTGNTEAFF
TRBJ2-2 TRBV28 . TRBD1 TGTGCCAGCAGGGGACAGGGGGTCCCCGGGGAGCTGTTTTTT CASRGQGVPGELFF
TRBJ2-7 TRBV30 few . TGTGCCTGGAATAAGGGAGGGGGGCACGAGCAGTACTTC CAWNKGGGHEQYF
TRBJ2-2 TRBV9 once TRBD1 TGTGCCAGCAGCACCCGGGACAGGGTGAGGATCACCGGGGAGCTGTTTTTT CASSTRDRVRITGELFF
TRBJ2-7 TRBV19 . . TGTGCCAGTAGTATTTGGTCAGGGGATTCCTACGAGCAGTACTTC CASSIWSGDSYEQYF
TRBJ2-1 TRBV5-4 . TRBD1 TGTGCCAGCAGCTTGCTTACAGGGGGCGCCTTGAGCTCCTACAATGAGCAGTTCTTC CASSLLTGGALSSYNEQFF
TRBJ1-3 TRBV5-1 . . TGCGCCAGCAGCTTGGAACAGGGTAGAAACACCATATATTTT CASSLEQGRNTIYF
TRBJ2-1 TRBV28 few TRBD2 TGTGCCAGCGTGAGCGGGGGGGCATCATCCTACAATGAGCAGTTCTTC CASVSGGASSYNEQFF
TRBJ1-1 TRBV27 . TRBD1 TGTGCCAGCAGTCCGCGACAGGGGTTAACTTCCAAAGAAGCTTTCTTT CASSPRQGLTSKEAFF
TRBJ1-5 TRBV6-1 . TRBD1 TGTGCCAGCAGTGAAGGTGACAGGGCGGCCTCCTATAGCAATCAGCCCCAGCATTTT CASSEGDRAASYSNQPQHF
TRBJ1-3 TRBV7-8 once . TGTGCCAGCAGCTTAGTTGGGGCGGACGGAAACACCATATATTTT CASSLVGADGNTIYF
TRBJ2-3 TRBV6-5 once TRBD2 TGTGCCAGCAGAGATAGCGGGAGTAGCACAGATACGCAGTATTTT CASRDSGSSTDTQYF
TRBJ2-5 TRBV10-3 . TRBD2 TGTGCCATCAGTGGGGGGGGGAAAGAGACCCAGTACTTC CAISGGGKETQYF
TRBJ1-4 TRBV27 . TRBD1 TGTGCCAGCAGTTTGGACAGGATTAATGAAAAACTGTTTTTT CASSLDRINEKLFF
TRBJ1-1 TRBV4-2 once . TGTGCCAGCAGCCAGGTGAGGTGGAACACTGAAGCTTTCTTT CASSQVRWNTEAFF
TRBJ2-3 TRBV2 . TRBD2 TGTGCCAGCAGTGAAGGGACTAGCGGGAACACAGATACGCAGTATTTT CASSEGTSGNTDTQYF
TRBJ2-7 TRBV30 . . TGTGCCTGGGACCCCGGACTATCTATGAGGGAGCAGTACTTC CAWDPGLSMREQYF
TRBJ2-7 TRBV2 . TRBD1 TGTGCCAGCAGCAAGGACAGGGTAAGGGCCTACGAGCAGTACTTC CASSKDRVRAYEQYF
TRBJ2-2 TRBV21-1 . . TGTGCCAGCAGCAAAGTATGGGACAGGGAGAACACCGGGGAGCTGTTTTTT CASSKVWDRENTGELFF